This paragraph covers one T cell receptor (beta chain) sequence. This specimen comes from a study of tumor-infiltrating lymphocytes in localized non-small cell lung cancer. Generated by immunoSEQ multiplex PCR, the TCRdb table keeps only in-frame clones and is missing some. The sample lists thousands of clones; 74% were seen once. Sequenced sample: uninvolved lung tissue not adjacent to the tumor. The TCR originated in a human donor with non-small cell lung cancer.

The CDR3 coding sequence is TGTGCCAGCAGCCAAGCCGCCTTCACCGGGGGGGCCAGTAGTAACACCGGGGAGCTGTTTTTT. It encodes CASSQAAFTGGASSNTGELFF. The chain couples TRBV4-2 to TRBJ2-2; TRBD2 matches at 8 bases. The CDR3 length is 21 residues. Trimming cost V 1 base and J 2 bases; bases outside gene matches: 18. Germline CDR1 is LGHNA and CDR2 is YNFKEQ.